This is a list of T cell receptor beta chains from one sample in a study of T-cell memory formation after mild COVID-19. Via MiXCR, TCRdb re-called the 5' RACE reads, giving one row per CDR3 protein. The sample yields hundreds of thousands of distinct CDR3 sequences, around 27% seen once. Specimen: PBMCs or a T cell subset sorted from them (not recorded which). The receptors were gathered from an adult woman who had mild COVID-19 (a few samples of this study predate the infection). Cell type and time point are not known. The CDR3 runs from the conserved cysteine through the conserved F or W. A D gene is named only where the DNA matches it firmly. Where a row states a size, it is once, few, many or the class of an expanded clone; other rows omit it.

TRBD1	TRBV12-3/TRBV12-4	TRBJ2-4	NA	TGTGCCAGCAGTTCTACAGGGGGTACGGACATTCAGTACTTC	CASSSTGGTDIQYF
NA	TRBV4-2	TRBJ2-2	NA	TGTGCCAGCAGCCAAGAGCTTAGGGACACCGGGGAGCTGTTTTTT	CASSQELRDTGELFF
TRBD1	TRBV19	TRBJ1-1	NA	TGTGCCAGTAGCGAGCCGGGACAGGGAAGCACTGAAGCTTTCTTT	CASSEPGQGSTEAFF
TRBD1	TRBV6-5	TRBJ2-2	NA	TGTGCCAGCAGTTACGTCCCACCGGGACAGGGGCTACTGAACACCGGGGAGCTGTTTTTT	CASSYVPPGQGLLNTGELFF
TRBD2	TRBV6-6	TRBJ2-1	many	TGTGCCAGCAGTCCCTCCTCGACTAGCGGGAGTTTCTATGAGCAGTTCTTC	CASSPSSTSGSFYEQFF
NA	TRBV29-1	TRBJ1-2	NA	TGCAGCGTGGGGGAACTTACCTATGGCTACACCTTC	CSVGELTYGYTF
NA	TRBV5-1	TRBJ2-1	NA	TGCGCCAGCAGCTTGTTTCTTCTCGGAAGCTCCTACAATGAGCAGTTCTTC	CASSLFLLGSSYNEQFF
NA	TRBV6-2/TRBV6-3	TRBJ2-6	NA	TGTGCCAGCAGTTACGCAGGCCACTCTGTGGCCAACGTCCTGACTTTC	CASSYAGHSVANVLTF
NA	TRBV7-9	TRBJ1-4	few	TGTGCCAGCAGCCTGCAGGGGATATTGCGTGAAAAACTGTTTTTT	CASSLQGILREKLFF
NA	TRBV14	TRBJ2-1	NA	TGTGCCAGCAGCCCAAGATATGCCGGCGGGAAGGTAGATGAGCAGTTCTTC	CASSPRYAGGKVDEQFF
TRBD2	TRBV7-3	TRBJ2-3	few	TGTGCCAGCAGCGCCGGGACTAGCGTAGATACGCAGTATTTT	CASSAGTSVDTQYF
NA	TRBV7-3	TRBJ2-1	once	TGTGCCAGCAGCTTATGGGGGTTTAGGATCGATGAGCAGTTCTTC	CASSLWGFRIDEQFF
TRBD2	TRBV6-1	TRBJ2-1	few	TGTGCCAGCAGTGAGACTAGCGGGAGATTCGAGCAGTTCTTC	CASSETSGRFEQFF
TRBD2	TRBV5-1	TRBJ2-3	NA	TGCGCCAGCAGCCCCGATCCCGGACTAGCGGGGGAGCATTTT	CASSPDPGLAGEHF
TRBD1	TRBV29-1	TRBJ2-5	NA	TGCAGCGCCAGACAGGGAGAGACCCAGTACTTC	CSARQGETQYF
TRBD2	TRBV6-6	TRBJ2-1	many	TGTGCCAGCAGTCTCCAAGCGGGACGACTCAATGAGCAGTTCTTC	CASSLQAGRLNEQFF
NA	TRBV9	TRBJ2-1	few	TGTGCCAGCAGCGTTTTGGGTGGTGGTCAGTTCTTC	CASSVLGGGQFF
TRBD2	TRBV29-1	TRBJ2-5	NA	TGCAGCGTCGCATTGACTAGCGGGGCGCAAGAGACCCAGTACTTC	CSVALTSGAQETQYF
NA	TRBV20-1	TRBJ2-1	NA	TGCAGTGCTAGAGAACGGGACTCCCTGGAGCAGTTCTTC	CSARERDSLEQFF
NA	TRBV12-3/TRBV12-4	TRBJ1-4	NA	TGTGCCAGCAGTTTTAATTTGGGGGCAACTAATGAAAAACTGTTTTTT	CASSFNLGATNEKLFF
TRBD1	TRBV20-1	TRBJ1-5	few	TGCAGTGCCGGGGGACAGGGGAGCAATCAGCCCCAGCATTTT	CSAGGQGSNQPQHF
NA	TRBV11-2	TRBJ2-7	few	TGTCGGTCGGGCTACGAGCAGTACTTC	CRSGYEQYF
NA	TRBV15	TRBJ1-1	NA	TGTGCCACCAGATCGGGTACCGGTTTCACTGAAGCTTTCTTT	CATRSGTGFTEAFF
NA	TRBV6-2/TRBV6-3	TRBJ1-2	NA	TGTGCCAGCAGTTGGGATCCAGGCCTCTATGGCTACACCTTC	CASSWDPGLYGYTF
NA	TRBV12-3/TRBV12-4	TRBJ2-7	NA	TGTGCCAGCAGCAAGACGGAGATCTGGGGCGAGTACTTC	CASSKTEIWGEYF
NA	TRBV7-3	TRBJ2-2	few	TGTGCCAGCAGCTTAGCTAGTTCGAACACCGGGGAGCTGTTTTTT	CASSLASSNTGELFF
NA	TRBV12-3/TRBV12-4	TRBJ1-1	few	TGTGCCAGCAGATTAGGACTGCTGAACACTGAAGCTTTCTTT	CASRLGLLNTEAFF
NA	TRBV20-1	TRBJ2-2	NA	TGCAGTGCGCGCAGAGACAGCCGGAACACCGGGGAGCTGTTTTTT	CSARRDSRNTGELFF
TRBD1	TRBV5-1	TRBJ2-4	NA	TGCGCCAGCAGCTTCCAAACGCGGACAGGGCGAGTCAAAAACATTCAGTACTTC	CASSFQTRTGRVKNIQYF
NA	TRBV12-3/TRBV12-4	TRBJ2-3	NA	TGTGCCAGCAGTCTCCTCCCAGGGAACACAGATACGCAGTATTTT	CASSLLPGNTDTQYF
TRBD1	TRBV10-3	TRBJ1-1	NA	TGTGCCATCAGACCGGGACAGGGGGTGAACACTGAAGCTTTCTTT	CAIRPGQGVNTEAFF
NA	TRBV28	TRBJ2-6	NA	TGTGCCAGCAGTTCGTTCTTCGAATCTGGGGCCAACGTCCTGACTTTC	CASSSFFESGANVLTF
TRBD1	TRBV5-4	TRBJ2-4	few	TGTGCCACAAAACCCTCCGGGACAGGAGGGGACATTCAGTACTTC	CATKPSGTGGDIQYF
TRBD1	TRBV14	TRBJ2-1	few	TGTGCCAGCAGCCGGACAGGGGAAATGAATGAGCAGTTCTTC	CASSRTGEMNEQFF
NA	TRBV7-9	TRBJ1-2	NA	TGTGCCAGCGGCAAAGACAGCAGAGCTAACTATGGCTACACCTTC	CASGKDSRANYGYTF
NA	TRBV6-2/TRBV6-3	TRBJ2-4	few	TGTGCCAGCAAGAATCCCGGGCTAGCTGGATCGGCCATTCAGTACTTC	CASKNPGLAGSAIQYF
NA	TRBV24-1	TRBJ1-5	few	TGTGCCACCAGCCTTACTAGCAGTGGTCAGCCCCAGCATTTT	CATSLTSSGQPQHF
NA	TRBV5-1	TRBJ2-5	NA	TGCGCCAGCAGCAGGCGCGGACAAGAGACCCAGTACTTC	CASSRRGQETQYF
TRBD2	TRBV4-1	TRBJ2-5	few	TGCGCCAGCAGCCAAGAAGGAGCGGGGGGGGAGACCCAGTACTTC	CASSQEGAGGETQYF
NA	TRBV12-3/TRBV12-4	TRBJ2-7	few	TGTGCCAGCAGCCTAACAGGGATATACGAGCAGTACTTC	CASSLTGIYEQYF
TRBD1	TRBV7-8	TRBJ2-7	many	TGTGCCAGCAGCTTAGGGACAGGGGGCCTCGATTCCTACGAGCAGTACTTC	CASSLGTGGLDSYEQYF
NA	TRBV15	TRBJ2-7	NA	TGTGCCACCTCCCCTCCCGACAGTGTCTACGAGCAGTACTTC	CATSPPDSVYEQYF
NA	TRBV4-1	TRBJ1-2	NA	TGCGCCAGCAGCCAAGGCAGGAATGGGCAAAGTGGCTATGGCTACACCTTC	CASSQGRNGQSGYGYTF
NA	TRBV24-1	TRBJ1-5	NA	TGTGCCACCAGTGAGGGGGGGGATAGCAATCAGCCCCAGCATTTT	CATSEGGDSNQPQHF
NA	TRBV11-2	TRBJ1-4	NA	TGTGCCAGCAGCTTAGAGCCAGGGAGGGATGAAAAACTGTTTTTT	CASSLEPGRDEKLFF
NA	TRBV20-1	TRBJ1-4	NA	TGCAGTGCTAGAATGCTTATTTCAGGGAGCGCCCTCGAAAAACTGTTTTTT	CSARMLISGSALEKLFF
NA	TRBV4-3	TRBJ2-7	NA	TGCGCCAGCAGCCAAGATGCAGGCTTTTCCTACGAGCAGTACTTC	CASSQDAGFSYEQYF
NA	TRBV7-9	TRBJ1-4	NA	TGTGCCAGCAGCCCAACGACTAATGAAAAACTGTTTTTT	CASSPTTNEKLFF
TRBD1	TRBV6-1	TRBJ1-2	NA	TGTGCCAGCAGTGAAAGTCTGGCAGGGGGCCTTGGCTACACCTTC	CASSESLAGGLGYTF
TRBD1	TRBV4-2	TRBJ2-1	NA	TGTGCCAGCAGCCAGACAGGGGGCGTCGAGCAGTTCTTC	CASSQTGGVEQFF
NA	TRBV12-3/TRBV12-4	TRBJ1-6	NA	TGTGCCAGCAGTCCCGAGGGGGGGAATAATTCACCCCTCCACTTT	CASSPEGGNNSPLHF
NA	TRBV5-5	TRBJ2-7	many	TGTGCCAGCAGCTTCTTTACGGAGGGCGAGCAGTACTTC	CASSFFTEGEQYF
NA	TRBV29-1	TRBJ1-2	NA	TGCAGCGTTGAAAAGGGGGAGAATGGCTACACCTTC	CSVEKGENGYTF
TRBD2	TRBV7-6	TRBJ2-1	few	TGTGCCAGCAGCCCAGTAGGGCTAGCGGGCTACAATGAGCAGTTCTTC	CASSPVGLAGYNEQFF
NA	TRBV20-1	TRBJ2-7	NA	TGCAGTGCAAACCAGGGAGGCCACGAGCAGTACTTC	CSANQGGHEQYF
TRBD2	TRBV7-2	TRBJ2-5	NA	TGTGCCAGCAGCCCGCGACTAGCGGGGGGGGGCCAAGAGACCCAGTACTTC	CASSPRLAGGGQETQYF
TRBD1	TRBV4-3	TRBJ2-1	NA	TGCGCCAGCAGCCAGTCCGGGACAGGAGACTACAATGAGCAGTTCTTC	CASSQSGTGDYNEQFF